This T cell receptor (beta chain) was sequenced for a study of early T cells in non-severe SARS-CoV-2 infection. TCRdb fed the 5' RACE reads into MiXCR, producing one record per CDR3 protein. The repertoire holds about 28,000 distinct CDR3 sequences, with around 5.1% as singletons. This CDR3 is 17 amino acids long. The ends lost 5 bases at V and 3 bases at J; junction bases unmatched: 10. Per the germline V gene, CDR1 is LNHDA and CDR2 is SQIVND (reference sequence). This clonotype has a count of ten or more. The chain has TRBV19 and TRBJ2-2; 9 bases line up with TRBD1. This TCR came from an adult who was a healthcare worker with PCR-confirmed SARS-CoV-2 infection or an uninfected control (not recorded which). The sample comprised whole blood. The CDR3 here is CASSPVDRGDDTGELFF. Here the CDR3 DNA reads TGTGCCAGTAGTCCTGTGGACAGGGGTGACGACACCGGGGAGCTGTTTTTT.